This TCR beta chain comes out of a study of CDR3 diversity in severe acne. TCRdb called the PCR reads again in MiXCR, with one record for every CDR3 protein. The repertoire includes approximately 97,000 distinct CDR3 sequences, 51% of them detected once, and around 12% sits in the top ten. This clonotype was detected ten times or more. Looked up from germline, CDR1 is WSHSY and CDR2 is SAAADI. Trimming shortened V by 6 bases and J by 4 bases, and 13 bases separated the two germline ends. The CDR3 spans 14 residues. Sequencing input: blood. The source of this sequence is a male donor with acne. The chain uses TRBV10-2 and TRBJ1-3; tentatively, D is TRBD1 (6 bases). The CDR3 nucleotides read TGCGCCAGCAGCGTACAGGGTGGCGGAAACACCATATATTTT. Translated, it gives CASSVQGGGNTIYF.